The 11 T cell receptor beta chains below all came from one sample that was sequenced in a study of spatial heterogeneity in lung cancer. One entry per CDR3 protein, called by TCRdb with MiXCR from the 5' RACE reads. The sample lists around 92,000 distinct CDR3 sequences, approximately 12% seen once, with over 40% in the top ten. The sample's time point: sample taken at primary tumor resection. The material was PBMCs, obtained at surgery. Source of these receptors: a male donor with early-stage non-small cell lung cancer.

This clonotype was observed a few times. The chain is built from TRBV6-6 and TRBJ1-1; no definite D call. This CDR3 is built from 15 residues. Germline assignment: CDR1 MNHNY and CDR2 SVGAGI (reference sequence). The germline V and J ends were trimmed by 7 bases and 5 bases, with 20 bases remaining between them. CDR3 residues: CASNDLTPRGTEAFF. CDR3 nucleotide sequence: TGTGCCAGCAATGACCTGACTCCTAGAGGGACTGAAGCTTTCTTT.

This clonotype came up many times. V and J are TRBV29-1 and TRBJ2-5; 8 nucleotides align to TRBD2. Germline CDR1 reads SQVTM; CDR2 reads ANQGSEA. V lost 5 bases, J lost 5 bases, and 13 bases stayed unmatched. The length of the CDR3 is 15 residues. CDR3 protein: CSVNVLAGTRETQYF. In nucleotides, the CDR3 is TGCAGCGTTAATGTTTTAGCGGGGACGAGGGAGACCCAGTACTTC.

This chain connects TRBV7-9 to TRBJ2-7; 9 bases line up with TRBD1. Germline V gene data show CDR1 as SEHNR and CDR2 as FQNEAQ (reference sequence). There are 14 residues in the CDR3. V shed 5 bases and J 7 bases; nucleotides not matched to a gene: 9. The CDR3 sequence is CASSKTGGGLEQYF. CDR3 sequence (DNA): TGTGCCAGCAGCAAGACAGGGGGAGGACTGGAGCAGTACTTC.

In this sample, this clonotype turned up many times. The rearrangement links TRBV29-1 to TRBJ1-2, with TRBD1 identical over 7 bases. CDR3 size: 12 residues. Germline trimming cut 3 bases from V and 3 bases from J; bases unmatched to any gene: 1. Germline-derived CDR1 and CDR2 are SQVTM and ANQGSEA. The CDR3 is CSVDQGDYGYTF. For the CDR3, the DNA is TGCAGCGTTGACCAGGGGGACTATGGCTACACCTTC.

The rearrangement joins TRBV28 to TRBJ1-3; D might be TRBD1 (6 bases). The CDR3 is 14 residues long. The ends were cut back, 7 bases at V and 8 bases at J, with 18 bases in the middle. Germline V gene data show CDR1 as MDHEN and CDR2 as SYDVKM. The CDR3 protein is CASTQGGLGDTIYF. The CDR3 nucleotides are TGTGCCAGCACCCAAGGGGGGCTCGGAGACACCATATATTTT.

J is TRBJ2-4 and V is TRBV27, with 8 bases lining up with TRBD1. The CDR3 has 15 residues. Germline V gene lookup returns CDR1 MNHEY and CDR2 SMNVEV (reference sequence). The trim removed 8 bases at V and 6 bases at J, leaving 12 bases unmatched. The CDR3 spells CASCATGALRNIQYF. The DNA for the CDR3 is TGTGCCAGCTGCGCGACAGGGGCTCTGCGAAACATTCAGTACTTC.

In its sample, this clonotype was seen a few times. V is TRBV20-1 and J is TRBJ2-3; no clear D. Germline V gene sequence: CDR1 DFQATT, CDR2 SNEGSKA (reference sequence). Trimming cost V 3 bases and J 1 base, with 11 bases left between them. This CDR3 is 14 amino acids long. The CDR3 DNA reads TGCAGTGCTAGTTTGGGTCCTCGCACAGATACGCAGTATTTT. Its translation: CSASLGPRTDTQYF.

Ten or more counts support this clonotype. This chain uses TRBV4-3 with TRBJ2-7, with D uncertain. Between the trimmed V and J ends, which lost 1 base and 4 bases, there was a span of 8 bases. The CDR3 is made up of 13 amino acids. Per the germline V gene, CDR1 is LGHNA and CDR2 is YSLEER. CDR3 sequence: CASSQVYGYEQYF. CDR3 in DNA: TGCGCCAGCAGCCAAGTCTACGGATACGAGCAGTACTTC.

This chain uses TRBV2 with TRBJ2-7, with 8 bases lining up with TRBD1. With 8 bases clipped from V and 4 bases from J, the junction kept 7 bases outside the gene matches. The CDR3 length is 13 residues. CDR1 and CDR2 from the germline V gene are SNHLY and FYNNEI. The CDR3 DNA follows: TGTGCCAGCGTATCGCAGGGGGCTTACGAGCAGTACTTC. Residues: CASVSQGAYEQYF.

This clonotype has a count of ten or more. The genes are TRBV29-1 and TRBJ1-5; tentatively, D is TRBD1 (5 bases). CDR3 length: 15 residues. Trimming shortened V by 4 bases and J by 2 bases, and 15 bases separated the two germline ends. The germline CDR1 and CDR2 sequences are SQVTM and ANQGSEA. The DNA of the CDR3 is TGCAGCGTTGCATCAGGGAGTAGCGGCAATCAGCCCCAGCATTTT. Amino acids: CSVASGSSGNQPQHF.

This clonotype was counted at least ten times. The chain has TRBV5-1 and TRBJ1-1; D may be TRBD1 (5 bases). V was shortened by 5 bases and J by 7 bases, with 12 bases between the two germline ends. Germline V CDR1 and CDR2: SGHRS, YFSETQ. The CDR3 sequence is 12 residues long. DNA of the CDR3: TGCGCCAGCAGTCCGAGCGGGGGTGAAGCTTTCTTT. Translating it yields CASSPSGGEAFF.